Listed below are T cell receptor beta chains from one sample, sequenced in a study of cytomegalovirus exposure and HLA in healthy donors. Here immunoSEQ multiplex PCR was the method, and the copy in TCRdb shows in-frame clones only, minus some. The data hold 110,000 to 150,000 clones, with roughly nine tenths observed a single time. Material: PBMCs. These receptors all come from a man between 18 and 35 years old in good health and CMV-seronegative. Both conserved end residues are part of each CDR3. The D gene is left open where the match is weak. Only part of the rows carry a size: once, few, many, or a class if the clone is expanded.

once,TRBV6-5,.,TRBJ2-2,CASRLAGAGELFF,TGTGCCAGCAGGCTAGCTGGGGCCGGGGAGCTGTTTTTT
.,TRBV27,.,TRBJ2-7,CASSPGYEQYF,TGTGCCAGCAGCCCAGGGTACGAGCAGTACTTC
.,TRBV18,.,TRBJ2-5,CASSTGQETQYF,TGTGCCAGCTCTACAGGTCAAGAGACCCAGTACTTC
.,TRBV2,TRBD1,TRBJ2-5,CASIQGASETQYF,TGTGCCAGCATACAGGGGGCTTCAGAGACCCAGTACTTC
.,TRBV30,TRBD1,TRBJ2-2,CAWRLDRRTGELFF,TGTGCCTGGAGATTGGACAGGCGTACCGGGGAGCTGTTTTTT
.,TRBV5-1,TRBD2,TRBJ2-1,CASSRSSGLAGGMILNEQFF,TGCGCCAGCAGCCGGTCCTCGGGACTAGCGGGGGGGATGATCCTAAATGAGCAGTTCTTC
.,TRBV19,.,TRBJ2-2,CASRLRQNTGELFF,TGTGCCAGTAGACTCCGACAGAACACCGGGGAGCTGTTTTTT
.,TRBV9,TRBD1,TRBJ2-1,CASSSRGQDYNEQFF,TGTGCCAGCAGCAGTAGGGGGCAAGACTACAATGAGCAGTTCTTC
.,TRBV7-2,.,TRBJ1-5,CASSLDRVDQPQHF,TGTGCCAGCAGCTTAGACAGGGTTGATCAGCCCCAGCATTTT
.,TRBV5-1,TRBD1,TRBJ2-3,CASSSGQGRDTQYF,TGCGCCAGCAGCTCCGGACAGGGACGAGATACGCAGTATTTT
.,TRBV11-3,TRBD2,TRBJ2-1,CASSLEGLAGGPSRLEQFF,TGTGCCAGCAGCTTAGAGGGCCTAGCGGGAGGGCCTTCACGCCTTGAGCAGTTCTTC
.,TRBV28,.,TRBJ1-5,CASSPTGSGQPQHF,TGTGCCAGCAGTCCGACAGGTTCGGGGCAGCCCCAGCATTTT
.,TRBV4-2,.,TRBJ1-1,CASSQVAGRTEAFF,TGTGCCAGCAGCCAAGTGGCAGGGAGGACTGAAGCTTTCTTT
.,TRBV2,TRBD2,TRBJ2-1,CASVGGRINEQFF,TGTGCCAGCGTGGGAGGGAGAATCAATGAGCAGTTCTTC
.,TRBV6-5,TRBD2,TRBJ2-2,CASSYLLRGGRELFF,TGTGCCAGCAGTTACCTTCTCCGGGGGGGCCGGGAGCTGTTTTTT
few,TRBV9,.,TRBJ1-1,CASSRDTEAFF,TGTGCCAGCAGCAGGGACACGGAAGCTTTCTTT
.,TRBV6-5,TRBD1,TRBJ2-2,CASSYLGQGWAGELFF,TGTGCCAGCAGTTACCTTGGACAGGGGTGGGCCGGGGAGCTGTTTTTT
.,TRBV7-9,TRBD2,TRBJ2-3,CASSLSREGGTDTQYF,TGTGCCAGCAGCTTGTCGCGGGAGGGAGGGACAGATACGCAGTATTTT
.,TRBV5-6,.,TRBJ1-1,CASSLSLFMNTEAFF,TGTGCCAGCAGCCTATCTCTTTTCATGAACACTGAAGCTTTCTTT
.,TRBV11-2,TRBD1,TRBJ2-2,CASSLGVGTGSTGELFF,TGTGCCAGCAGCTTAGGAGTTGGGACAGGGAGCACCGGGGAGCTGTTTTTT
.,TRBV11-2,.,TRBJ1-3,CASSSRGSGNTIYF,TGTGCCAGCAGCTCCCGCGGTTCTGGAAACACCATATATTTT
.,TRBV5-4,.,TRBJ1-2,CASSFPSNYGYTF,TGTGCCAGCAGCTTTCCTTCCAACTATGGCTACACCTTC
.,TRBV4-1,TRBD1,TRBJ1-2,CASSQARDRVDGYTF,TGCGCCAGCAGCCAAGCCCGGGACAGGGTCGATGGCTACACCTTC
once,TRBV9,.,TRBJ1-1,CASSVGSDLMNTEAFF,TGTGCCAGCAGCGTAGGCTCAGATCTCATGAACACTGAAGCTTTCTTT
.,TRBV5-4,TRBD1,TRBJ1-2,CASSLASGQDEGYTF,TGTGCCAGCAGCTTGGCCTCCGGACAGGATGAAGGCTACACCTTC
once,TRBV28,TRBD2,TRBJ2-2,CASTIAGGITGELFF,TGTGCCAGCACCATAGCGGGAGGGATCACCGGGGAGCTGTTTTTT
.,TRBV7-6,TRBD2,TRBJ2-5,CASSLGRELETQYF,TGTGCCAGCAGCTTGGGGCGGGAGTTGGAGACCCAGTACTTC
once,TRBV6-5,.,TRBJ1-2,CASREQDYGYTF,TGTGCCAGCCGAGAACAGGACTATGGCTACACCTTC
.,TRBV27,.,TRBJ2-3,CASSWGTGSSTDTQYF,TGTGCCAGCAGCTGGGGCACAGGGTCTAGCACAGATACGCAGTATTTT
.,TRBV2,.,TRBJ2-3,CASSDNGQNTQYF,TGTGCCAGCAGTGACAATGGACAAAATACGCAGTATTTT
.,TRBV15,TRBD2,TRBJ2-1,CATRLAGGRNEQFF,TGTGCCACCAGACTAGCGGGGGGGCGCAATGAGCAGTTCTTC
.,TRBV15,TRBD1,TRBJ2-1,CATSWAGTAYEQFF,TGTGCCACCAGCTGGGCCGGGACAGCGTACGAGCAGTTCTTC
.,TRBV9,TRBD1,TRBJ1-3,CASSVELGDSSGNTIYF,TGTGCCAGCAGCGTAGAGTTGGGGGACAGCTCTGGAAACACCATATATTTT
.,TRBV30,.,TRBJ1-5,CAWSGPGRGAQPQHF,TGTGCCTGGAGCGGGCCCGGCAGGGGCGCTCAGCCCCAGCATTTT
.,TRBV27,.,TRBJ1-2,CASSFSGGRDVGYTF,TGTGCCAGCAGTTTTTCAGGCGGCAGGGATGTTGGCTACACCTTC
.,TRBV5-1,.,TRBJ2-5,CASSLSGLSETQYF,TGCGCCAGCAGCTTGAGCGGTCTGTCAGAGACCCAGTACTTC
.,TRBV7-2,TRBD2,TRBJ2-5,CASSPQGLAGLETQYF,TGTGCCAGCAGCCCCCAGGGGTTAGCGGGACTGGAGACCCAGTACTTC
.,TRBV6-5,.,TRBJ2-2,CASSYSWPDTGELFF,TGTGCCAGCAGTTACTCTTGGCCTGACACCGGGGAGCTGTTTTTT
.,TRBV11-3,TRBD2,TRBJ2-3,CASSSMAGGTDTQYF,TGTGCCAGCAGCTCAATGGCGGGGGGCACAGATACGCAGTATTTT
.,TRBV14,.,TRBJ1-1,CASSQVGGSTEAFF,TGTGCCAGCAGCCAAGTAGGGGGTAGCACTGAAGCTTTCTTT
few,TRBV6-5,.,TRBJ2-1,CASNPTPAAYNEQFF,TGTGCCAGCAACCCCACGCCAGCGGCCTACAATGAGCAGTTCTTC
few,TRBV6-1,.,TRBJ1-1,CASSARTLNTEAFF,TGTGCCAGCAGTGCCAGGACATTGAACACTGAAGCTTTCTTT
.,TRBV9,.,TRBJ2-2,CASSVTRTANTGELFF,TGTGCCAGCAGCGTGACGCGGACAGCAAACACCGGGGAGCTGTTTTTT
.,TRBV6-6,TRBD1,TRBJ2-7,CASSYPGTGGKYEQYF,TGTGCCAGCAGTTACCCCGGGACAGGGGGCAAATACGAGCAGTACTTC
.,TRBV6-1,.,TRBJ2-7,CASSKNIPYEQYF,TGTGCCAGCAGTAAGAACATCCCCTACGAGCAGTACTTC
.,TRBV7-9,.,TRBJ1-2,CASSLEWGGSGYTF,TGTGCCAGCAGCTTAGAATGGGGAGGGAGTGGCTACACCTTC
.,TRBV9,TRBD1,TRBJ1-6,CASSPHTGVNSPLHF,TGTGCCAGCAGCCCCCATACAGGGGTCAATTCACCCCTCCACTTT
.,TRBV9,TRBD1,TRBJ1-3,CASSDWAGGGNTIYF,TGTGCCAGCAGCGATTGGGCAGGGGGAGGAAACACCATATATTTT